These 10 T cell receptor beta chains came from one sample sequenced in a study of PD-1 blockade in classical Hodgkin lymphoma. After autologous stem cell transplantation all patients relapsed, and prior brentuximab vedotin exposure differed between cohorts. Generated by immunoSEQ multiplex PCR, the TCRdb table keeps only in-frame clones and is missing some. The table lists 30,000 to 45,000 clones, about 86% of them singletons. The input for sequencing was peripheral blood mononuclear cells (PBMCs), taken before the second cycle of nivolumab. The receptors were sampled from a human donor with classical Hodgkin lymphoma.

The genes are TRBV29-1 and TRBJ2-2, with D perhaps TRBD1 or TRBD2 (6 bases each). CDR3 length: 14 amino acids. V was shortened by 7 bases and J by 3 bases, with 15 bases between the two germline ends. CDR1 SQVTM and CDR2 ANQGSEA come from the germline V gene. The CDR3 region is CSAHRRGDTGELFF. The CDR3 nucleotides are TGCAGCGCCCATCGGAGGGGGGACACCGGGGAGCTGTTTTTT.

The CDR3, as DNA: TGTGCCTGGAGTCCGGGGGAGACCCAGTACTTC. This codes for CAWSPGETQYF. The chain links TRBV30 to TRBJ2-5, with D maybe TRBD2 (5 bases). V lost 2 bases and J lost 5, with 6 bases in between. The CDR3 is 11 residues long. Per the germline V gene, CDR1 is GTSNPN and CDR2 is SVGIG (reference sequence).

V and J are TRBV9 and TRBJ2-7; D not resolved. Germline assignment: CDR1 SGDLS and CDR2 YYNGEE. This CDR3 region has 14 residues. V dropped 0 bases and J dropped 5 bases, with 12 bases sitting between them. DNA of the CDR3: TGTGCCAGCAGCGTAGAAGTACTCCCCCACGAGCAGTACTTC. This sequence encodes CASSVEVLPHEQYF.

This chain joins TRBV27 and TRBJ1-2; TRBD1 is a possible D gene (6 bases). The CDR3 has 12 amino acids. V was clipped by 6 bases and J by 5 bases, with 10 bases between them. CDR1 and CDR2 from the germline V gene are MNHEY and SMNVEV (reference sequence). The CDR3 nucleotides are TGTGCCAGCAGACAGGGCTTTTATGGCTACACCTTC. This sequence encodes CASRQGFYGYTF.

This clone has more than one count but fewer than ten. CDR3 DNA: TGTGCCAGCAGTCAAGGGGCTACAGGGCTGACTGAAGCTTTCTTT. This sequence encodes CASSQGATGLTEAFF. The chain joins TRBV7-2 to TRBJ1-1; tentative D call: TRBD1 (6 bases). Germline-derived CDR1 and CDR2 are SGHTA and FQGNSA. The CDR3 is 15 residues long. Trimming cost V 6 bases and J 5 bases, with 19 bases left between them.

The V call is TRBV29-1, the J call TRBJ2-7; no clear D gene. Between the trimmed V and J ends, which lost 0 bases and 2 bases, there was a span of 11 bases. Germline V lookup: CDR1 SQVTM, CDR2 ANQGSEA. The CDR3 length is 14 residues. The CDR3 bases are TGCAGCGTTGAAGATCCGGGCATAACCTACGAGCAGTACTTC. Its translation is CSVEDPGITYEQYF.

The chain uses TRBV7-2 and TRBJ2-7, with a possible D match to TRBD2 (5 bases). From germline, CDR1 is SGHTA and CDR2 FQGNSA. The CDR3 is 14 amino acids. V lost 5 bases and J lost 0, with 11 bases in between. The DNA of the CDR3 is TGTGCCAGCAGCCCGGACTTGGGCTCCTACGAGCAGTACTTC. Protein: CASSPDLGSYEQYF.

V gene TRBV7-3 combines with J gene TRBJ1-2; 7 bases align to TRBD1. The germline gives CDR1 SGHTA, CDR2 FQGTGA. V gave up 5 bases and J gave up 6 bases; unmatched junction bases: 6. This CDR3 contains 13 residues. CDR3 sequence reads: CASSHKTGDGYTF. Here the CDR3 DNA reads TGTGCCAGCAGCCATAAAACAGGGGATGGCTACACCTTC.

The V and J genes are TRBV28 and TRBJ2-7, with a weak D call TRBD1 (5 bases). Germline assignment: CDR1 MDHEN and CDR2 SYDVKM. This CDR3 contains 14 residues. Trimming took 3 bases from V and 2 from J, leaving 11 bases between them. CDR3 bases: TGTGCCAGCAGTTTGCAGGGCCCCACCTACGAGCAGTACTTC. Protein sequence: CASSLQGPTYEQYF.

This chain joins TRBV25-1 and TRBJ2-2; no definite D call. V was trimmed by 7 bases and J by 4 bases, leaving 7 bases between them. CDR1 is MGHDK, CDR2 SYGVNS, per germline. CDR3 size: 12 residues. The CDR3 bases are TGTGCCAGCAAGGTCCCCACCGGGGAGCTGTTTTTT. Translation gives CASKVPTGELFF.